These 9 T cell receptor beta chains originate from one sample sequenced in a study of T cells expressing NK-cell markers. TCRdb re-called the 5' RACE reads and catalogs CDR3 proteins one per entry, DNA excluded. The sample is made up of approximately 440,000 distinct CDR3 sequences, and the top ten hold 1.4% of it. Sequencing was carried out using blood T cells: a sorted CD56 or NKG2C T cell subset, CD4+ or CD8+ T cells, or bulk PBMC T cells (not recorded which). Source of these receptors: a woman aged 50 to 65 in good health.

The chain carries TRBV10-2 and TRBJ1-1. The CDR3 is 12 residues long. CDR1 is WSHSY and CDR2 is SAAADI in the germline V gene. CDR3 region: CASSDPATEAFF.

This sequence joins TRBV12-3 or TRBV12-4 and TRBJ2-3; as DNA is missing, the TRBD2 call by TCRdb cannot be tested. The CDR3 spans 13 residues. The CDR3 is CASSFLPSDTQYF.

The J gene is TRBJ1-4, the V gene TRBV6-5. Germline loops: CDR1 MNHEY, CDR2 SVGAGI. This CDR3 region has 17 residues. The CDR3 protein is CASSYTVPSRTNEKLFF.

The chain joins TRBV10-3 to TRBJ2-3. The CDR3 is 12 amino acids. Looked up from germline, CDR1 is ENHRY and CDR2 is SYGVKD. The CDR3 sequence: CVSGQEQETQYF.

The J gene is TRBJ2-1, the V gene TRBV20-1. The CDR3 runs to 16 residues. Germline CDR1 and CDR2: DFQATT and SNEGSKA (reference sequence). Here the CDR3 reads CSARDSSSSPYNEQFF.

V gene TRBV7-9 combines with J gene TRBJ2-3; TCRdb indicates TRBD1, and absent DNA this call remains unverified. The length of the CDR3 is 13 residues. CDR1 is SEHNR, CDR2 FQNEAQ, per germline (reference sequence). CDR3 sequence: CAANPGPTDTQYF.

The gene calls are TRBV12-3 or TRBV12-4 and TRBJ2-7; TCRdb's D call, TRBD1, is unchecked because there is no DNA. The CDR3 runs 14 residues. CDR3 residues: CASSLRTLSYEQYF.

The chain uses TRBV30 and TRBJ2-3. Germline V gene sequence: CDR1 GTSNPN, CDR2 SVGIG (reference sequence). The CDR3 totals 15 residues. Here the CDR3 reads CAWSVPRAGTDTQYF.

The rearrangement uses TRBV7-8 and TRBJ1-1. The CDR3 extends over 15 amino acids. The germline V gene has CDR1 SGHVS and CDR2 FQNEAQ. The CDR3 protein is CASSLLVEEGTEAFF.